A single sample gave rise to the 32 T cell receptor beta chains below, sequenced in a study of blood T cell repertoires in COVID-19. Measured with immunoSEQ multiplex PCR; TCRdb has only the in-frame clones, and not every one. The table has 250,000 to 350,000 clones, 86% seen once. The sequencing input was peripheral blood. Receptors originate from a woman aged 25 to 39 with active or convalescent COVID-19.

This chain uses TRBV28 with TRBJ2-7, with D unresolved. The CDR3 has 13 amino acids. Between the trimmed V and J ends, which lost 4 bases and 11 bases, there was a span of 18 bases. CDR1 is MDHEN and CDR2 is SYDVKM in the germline V gene. The CDR3, as DNA: TGTGCCAGCAGTTCCCCTTTCCGGGTCGAAGAGTACTTC. Protein: CASSSPFRVEEYF.

A single count supports this clone. J is TRBJ1-1 and V is TRBV9, with D maybe TRBD1 (5 bases). With 3 bases removed from V and 4 bases from J, the gap between germline ends came to 16 bases. CDR3 length equals 15 residues. CDR1 is SGDLS, CDR2 YYNGEE, per germline. CDR3 in DNA: TGTGCCAGCAGCGCCTCGACCCGGCAGGGCACTGAAGCTTTCTTT. Its translation is CASSASTRQGTEAFF.

The J gene is TRBJ2-2, the V gene TRBV18; 10 positions agree with TRBD1. The CDR3 has 16 amino acids. V gave up 0 bases and J gave up 4 bases; unmatched junction bases: 2. CDR1 is KGHSH, CDR2 LQKENI, per germline. In DNA, the CDR3 is TGTGCCAGCTCACCACCCGGGACAGGGGCCACCGGGGAGCTGTTTTTT. The encoded protein is CASSPPGTGATGELFF.

The V call is TRBV5-1, the J call TRBJ1-6; D gene uncertain. V lost 0 bases to trimming and J lost 7 bases, with 14 bases between them. Per germline, CDR1 SGHRS and CDR2 YFSETQ. There are 16 residues in the CDR3. CDR3 in DNA: TGCGCCAGCAGCTTGGAACCGACGGGGAAAAATTCACCCCTCCACTTT. This translates into CASSLEPTGKNSPLHF.

The V and J genes are TRBV4-2 and TRBJ2-3, with a possible D match to TRBD2 (6 bases). Trimming shortened V by 0 bases and J by 0 bases, and 13 bases separated the two germline ends. The CDR3 is 17 amino acids. Germline CDR1 is LGHNA and CDR2 is YNFKEQ. Here the CDR3 DNA reads TGTGCCAGCAGCCAAGAAGTTAACGGGGGAAGCACAGATACGCAGTATTTT. Translation: CASSQEVNGGSTDTQYF.

CDR3 amino acids: CASSRTGGWFKANSGELFF. Written as DNA, the CDR3 is TGTGCCAGCAGCCGGACAGGTGGATGGTTCAAGGCTAATAGCGGGGAGCTGTTTTTT. V and J are TRBV5-5 and TRBJ2-2; 7 bases are a match to TRBD1. The CDR3 covers 19 residues. Germline CDR1 reads SGHKS; CDR2 reads YYEKEE (reference sequence). Germline trimming cut 4 bases from V and 7 bases from J; bases unmatched to any gene: 22. Using reference TRBV5-5 and TRBJ2-2 for the parts outside the CDR3, the full variable domain is DAGVTQSPTHLIKTRGQQVTLRCSPISGHKSVSWYQQVLGQGPQFIFQYYEKEERGRGNFPDRFSARQFPNYSSELNVNALLLGDSALYLCASSRTGGWFKANSGELFFGEGSRLTVL.

This clone was counted once. The same CDR3 can be traced to other DNA sequences in this sample. J is TRBJ2-1 and V is TRBV5-1; 8 nucleotides line up with TRBD1. CDR3 length: 13 residues. V dropped 4 bases and J dropped 6; count of bases not matched to a gene: 3. Germline assignment: CDR1 SGHRS and CDR2 YFSETQ. Here the CDR3 reads CASSLGQGNEQFF. CDR3 in DNA: TGCGCCAGCAGCCTTGGACAGGGCAATGAGCAGTTCTTC.

The V and J genes are TRBV6-4 and TRBJ1-3; TRBD1 is a possible D gene (6 bases). Trimming cost V 10 bases and J 0 bases, with 10 bases left between them. CDR1 and CDR2 from the germline V gene are MRHNA and SNTAGT. CDR3 length: 13 amino acids. The CDR3 DNA reads as TGTGCCAACAAGGACAGCTCTGGAAACACCATATATTTT. Translating gives CANKDSSGNTIYF.

The V and J genes are TRBV6-2 or TRBV6-3 and TRBJ2-3; 9 bases are a match to TRBD2. The CDR3 has 13 amino acids. The trim removed 5 bases at V and 10 bases at J, leaving 7 bases unmatched. Germline V gene sequence: CDR1 MNHEY, CDR2 SVGEGT. The chain's CDR3 is CASSQAGGGAQYF. CDR3 DNA sequence: TGTGCCAGCAGTCAAGCGGGGGGAGGTGCGCAGTATTTT.

This rearrangement joins TRBV15 to TRBJ2-7; no reliable D call. This CDR3 comprises 15 residues. Germline CDR1 reads LNHNV; CDR2 reads YYDKDF (reference sequence). Trimming stripped 2 bases from V and 1 base from J, with 12 bases between. CDR3 residues: CATSRLLGESYEQYF. The CDR3 region has the DNA TGTGCCACCAGCAGACTTTTGGGCGAATCCTACGAGCAGTACTTC. Based on the CDR3 plus reference TRBV15 and TRBJ2-7, the full variable domain is DAMVIQNPRYQVTQFGKPVTLSCSQTLNHNVMYWYQQKSSQAPKLLFHYYDKDFNNEADTPDNFQSRRPNTSFCFLDIRSPGLGDTAMYLCATSRLLGESYEQYFGPGTRLTVT.

V and J are TRBV13 and TRBJ2-5, with 8 positions matching TRBD2. The CDR3 extends over 14 amino acids. V gave up 5 bases and J gave up 2 bases; unmatched junction bases: 4. Germline lookup yields CDR1 PRHDT and CDR2 FYEKMQ (reference sequence). The CDR3 sequence is CASSPGGRQETQYF. The CDR3 DNA follows: TGTGCCAGCAGCCCGGGGGGGCGTCAAGAGACCCAGTACTTC.

This chain joins TRBV5-4 and TRBJ2-6; D may be TRBD1 (6 bases). Germline loops: CDR1 SGHNT, CDR2 YYREEE (reference sequence). The CDR3 has 14 residues. CDR3 sequence reads: CGIGTGTGANVLTF. CDR3 DNA: TGTGGAATTGGCACAGGGACTGGGGCCAACGTCCTGACTTTC.

V and J are TRBV9 and TRBJ2-7, with 10 positions matching TRBD1. The V gene end was trimmed by 3 bases and the J gene end by 3 bases; junction bases not matched to a gene: 6. Germline loops: CDR1 SGDLS, CDR2 YYNGEE. CDR3 length: 15 amino acids. CDR3 DNA sequence: TGTGCCAGCAGCGAGAGGACAGGGGGTTTCTACGAGCAGTACTTC. Its translation: CASSERTGGFYEQYF.

Worth noting for this clone: This clone may be a read error of a much larger clone one base away. The CDR3 coding sequence is TGTGCCAGCAGTTTATGGGGGGGGAACACTGAAGCTTTCTTT. It specifies CASSLWGGNTEAFF. The rearrangement joins TRBV28 to TRBJ1-1, with D perhaps matching TRBD1 (5 bases). V shed 0 bases and J shed 1 base, with 6 bases lying between them. The CDR3 totals 14 residues. Germline CDR1 MDHEN, CDR2 SYDVKM.

This chain connects TRBV6-5 to TRBJ2-7, with TRBD2 as a possible D gene (6 bases). CDR3 size: 14 residues. The V gene's germline CDR1 is MNHEY and CDR2 SVGAGI. V was cut by 6 bases and J by 2 bases, with 14 bases left in between. The CDR3 loop is CASSVLSGPYEQYF. In DNA form, the CDR3 reads TGTGCCAGCAGCGTACTTAGCGGACCCTACGAGCAGTACTTC.

V is TRBV9 and J is TRBJ2-5, with D possibly TRBD2 on 5 matching bases. Trimming left V 4 bases short and J 5 bases short, with 15 bases between. The CDR3 consists of 14 residues. The germline CDR1 and CDR2 sequences are SGDLS and YYNGEE. This CDR3 is CASSPTADGETQYF. Written as DNA, the CDR3 is TGTGCCAGCAGCCCAACAGCGGACGGTGAGACCCAGTACTTC.

The table lists this clone with a count of one. This chain uses TRBV7-3 with TRBJ1-1; D is perhaps TRBD1 (5 bases). This CDR3 has 13 amino acids. V lost 8 bases and J 1 base, leaving 11 bases between the germline ends. Germline assignment: CDR1 SGHTA and CDR2 FQGTGA. CDR3 sequence: CASGETGNTEAFF. The CDR3 DNA reads TGTGCCAGCGGGGAAACAGGGAACACTGAAGCTTTCTTT.

This clone came up a few times. CDR3 region: CASSLQGFNEKLFF. The CDR3 DNA is TGTGCCAGCAGCCTACAGGGGTTTAATGAAAAACTGTTTTTT. V gene TRBV7-9 combines with J gene TRBJ1-4; 7 bases fit TRBD1. Trimming took 5 bases from V and 4 from J; bases not matched to a gene: 4. The CDR3 spans 14 residues. Germline V gene lookup returns CDR1 SEHNR and CDR2 FQNEAQ (reference sequence).

The V call is TRBV24-1, the J call TRBJ2-1; 7 nucleotides agree with TRBD1. The CDR3 spans 16 residues. After removal of 1 base from V and 4 bases from J, the junction contained 6 bases not matched to a gene. CDR1 KGHDR and CDR2 SFDVKD come from the germline V gene. DNA of the CDR3: TGTGCCACCAGTGATTTTACCGGGACAGAGTACAATGAGCAGTTCTTC. Amino acid sequence: CATSDFTGTEYNEQFF.

J is TRBJ1-2 and V is TRBV30; tentative D call: TRBD1 (6 bases). V was trimmed by 8 bases and J by 6 bases, leaving 19 bases between them. Germline V lookup: CDR1 GTSNPN, CDR2 SVGIG (reference sequence). The CDR3 is 13 amino acids. CDR3: CAGDTTGLNGYTF. CDR3 in DNA: TGTGCCGGAGACACCACAGGGTTGAATGGCTACACCTTC.

The J gene is TRBJ2-7, the V gene TRBV5-6; D is unclear. This CDR3 has 19 amino acids. CDR1 is SGHDT, CDR2 YYEEEE, per germline. The V end lost 3 bases, the J end lost 4 bases, and 29 bases lay between the germline ends. The CDR3 region is CASSSHPAAESRYSYEQYF. The CDR3 nucleotides are TGTGCCAGCAGCTCGCACCCTGCCGCCGAGTCTAGATATTCGTACGAGCAGTACTTC. The complete variable domain, with remaining parts taken from reference TRBV5-6 and TRBJ2-7, reads DAGVTQSPTHLIKTRGQQVTLRCSPKSGHDTVSWYQQALGQGPQFIFQYYEEEERQRGNFPDRFSGHQFPNYSSELNVNALLLGDSALYLCASSSHPAAESRYSYEQYFGPGTRLTVT.

This chain connects TRBV7-6 to TRBJ1-3; D remains ambiguous. Germline V gives CDR1 SGHVS, CDR2 FNYEAQ. The length of the CDR3 is 15 residues. With 1 base removed from V and 0 bases from J, the gap between germline ends came to 7 bases. Here the CDR3 DNA reads TGTGCCAGCAGCTTAGGCGAGGGCTCTGGAAACACCATATATTTT. It codes for CASSLGEGSGNTIYF.

This chain joins TRBV5-1 and TRBJ1-2, with 7 bases lining up with TRBD1. V was pared by 4 bases and J by 0 bases, with 3 bases of the junction left unmatched. This CDR3 comprises 14 residues. Per the germline V gene, CDR1 is SGHRS and CDR2 is YFSETQ. CDR3 bases: TGCGCCAGCAGCGAACAGGGGTCTAACTATGGCTACACCTTC. This translates into CASSEQGSNYGYTF.

The chain employs TRBV6-1 and TRBJ1-2; TRBD1 aligns across 11 bases. The length of the CDR3 is 14 residues. Looked up from germline, CDR1 is MNHNS and CDR2 is SASEGT. V dropped 1 base and J dropped 9; count of bases not matched to a gene: 4. Here the CDR3 reads CASSEGGQGVSYTF. Here the CDR3 DNA reads TGTGCCAGCAGTGAAGGGGGACAGGGGGTTAGCTACACCTTC.

The chain recombines TRBV30 with TRBJ1-2; no firm D call. The CDR3 length is 16 residues. Germline CDR1 GTSNPN, CDR2 SVGIG (reference sequence). Trimming pared 3 bases from V and 3 bases from J, leaving 20 bases between. Here the CDR3 reads CAWRPTTLFLHYGYTF. The DNA for the CDR3 is TGTGCCTGGAGGCCAACGACACTGTTCCTCCACTATGGCTACACCTTC.

The CDR3 protein is CASSHPGIGTVKETQYF. The CDR3 coding sequence is TGTGCCAGCAGCCACCCAGGAATCGGGACAGTTAAGGAGACCCAGTACTTC. The J gene is TRBJ2-5, the V gene TRBV28; 7 bases fit TRBD1. Germline CDR1 reads MDHEN; CDR2 reads SYDVKM. The CDR3 covers 17 residues. Trimming cost V 6 bases and J 5 bases; bases outside gene matches: 18. The full variable domain, rest sourced from reference TRBV28 and TRBJ2-5, is DVKVTQSSRYLVKRTGEKVFLECVQDMDHENMFWYRQDPGLGLRLIYFSYDVKMKEKGDIPEGYSVSREKKERFSLILESASTNQTSMYLCASSHPGIGTVKETQYFGPGTRLLVL.

Here the CDR3 DNA reads TGTGCACGGGGACAGGGGGATAAAGGCTACACCTTC. Encoded protein: CARGQGDKGYTF. The chain employs TRBV7-5 and TRBJ1-2; the table's D gene call, TRBD1, was not cross checked with the DNA. TRBV7-5 is assigned pseudogene status. The CDR3 loop spans 12 amino acids.

The chain uses TRBV7-2 and TRBJ1-2; the D gene is possibly TRBD1 (6 bases). Germline lookup yields CDR1 SGHTA and CDR2 FQGNSA. This CDR3 is built from 14 residues. V was pared by 5 bases and J by 2 bases, with 12 bases between. In nucleotides, the CDR3 is TGTGCCAGCAGCCCCGCCGGGACAAACTATGGCTACACCTTC. Amino acids: CASSPAGTNYGYTF.

Regarding this clone: One end of the junction varies from germline; a read error may be responsible. The chain links TRBV18 to TRBJ2-5, with D possibly being TRBD2 (6 bases). The germline gives CDR1 KGHSH, CDR2 LQKENI. This CDR3 has 14 amino acids. The CDR3 spells CASSPQAGQETQYF. CDR3 bases: TGTGCCAGCTCTCCACAAGCGGGCCAAGAGACCCAGTACTTC.

The chain links TRBV29-1 to TRBJ2-3; TRBD2 agrees at 13 bases. The length of the CDR3 is 15 residues. J gave up 2 bases and V 5 bases, and 4 bases lay outside the gene matches. Germline V gene data show CDR1 as SQVTM and CDR2 as ANQGSEA. CDR3 nucleotides: TGCAGCGTTAAGGGACTAGCGGGGCTCACAGATACGCAGTATTTT. It specifies CSVKGLAGLTDTQYF.

This chain connects TRBV6-5 to TRBJ1-5; tentatively, D is TRBD1 (5 bases). Trimming pared 11 bases from V and 1 base from J, leaving 18 bases between. This CDR3 comprises 15 residues. Per germline, CDR1 MNHEY and CDR2 SVGAGI. The CDR3 bases are TGTGCCTTCCCGGAGGGGCGAGTGAGCAATCAGCCCCAGCATTTT. Translated: CAFPEGRVSNQPQHF.

This chain links TRBV7-9 with TRBJ1-1; D is possibly TRBD1 (5 bases). Germline assignment: CDR1 SEHNR and CDR2 FQNEAQ (reference sequence). There are 12 residues in the CDR3. V was clipped by 1 base and J by 6 bases, with 6 bases between them. This chain's CDR3 is CASSLETAEAFF. In DNA form, the CDR3 reads TGTGCCAGCAGCTTAGAGACAGCTGAAGCTTTCTTT.